The following is a T cell receptor (beta chain) sequence with its context. This entry comes from a study of T cell clonotyping in hematopoietic cell transplantation. Assay used: immunoSEQ multiplex PCR; TCRdb lists only in-frame clones, some missing. The table records some 15,000 clones, roughly nine tenths of them present only once. This TCR came from a man between 45 and 60 years old in good health. Some clones in this sample may be carry-over from other donors' samples. The sequenced material came from peripheral blood mononuclear cells.

CDR3 residues: CASSGVGQDNEQFF. As DNA, the CDR3 is TGTGCCAGCAGCGGAGTGGGACAGGACAATGAGCAGTTCTTC. This chain uses TRBV5-4 with TRBJ2-1, with 8 nucleotides matching TRBD1. The V gene's germline CDR1 is SGHNT and CDR2 YYREEE (reference sequence). The CDR3 is made up of 14 amino acids. J lost 5 bases, V lost 4 bases, and 5 bases had no gene match.